This is a list of T cell receptor beta chains from one sample in a study of blood T cells in healthy people across ages. From the 5' RACE reads, TCRdb called clonotypes with MiXCR, one entry per CDR3 protein. The sample includes over 1,500,000 distinct CDR3 sequences, about two fifths of them seen just once. Sequencing was performed on blood. The source is a human donor in good health. The CDR3 runs from the conserved cysteine through the conserved F or W. Each record gives: D gene, clone size, V gene, J gene, CDR3 DNA, CDR3 protein. The D gene is left open where the match is weak. Expanded clones get a size class; other rows say once, few or many, or leave the size out.

d_call: TRBD1
clone_size: .
v_call: TRBV20-1
j_call: TRBJ1-4
cdr3_nt: TGCAGTGTTAGAGAAGGGCAGGGGGGAAATGAAAAACTGTTTTTT
cdr3_aa: CSVREGQGGNEKLFF

d_call: TRBD1
clone_size: few
v_call: TRBV27
j_call: TRBJ1-2
cdr3_nt: TGTGCCAGCGGCCAGGGGGACCTCTATGGCTACACCTTC
cdr3_aa: CASGQGDLYGYTF

d_call: .
clone_size: .
v_call: TRBV2
j_call: TRBJ2-5
cdr3_nt: TGTGCCAGCAGGGGGGCAGGGACCTACGAGCGGTACTTC
cdr3_aa: CASRGAGTYERYF

d_call: .
clone_size: .
v_call: TRBV7-3
j_call: TRBJ1-2
cdr3_nt: TGTGCCAGCAGCTTAGATGGAGAGAACTATGGCTACACCTTC
cdr3_aa: CASSLDGENYGYTF

d_call: .
clone_size: few
v_call: TRBV7-7
j_call: TRBJ2-5
cdr3_nt: TGTGCCAGCAGCTTAGAACTAGCAGGGGCCCAGTACTTC
cdr3_aa: CASSLELAGAQYF

d_call: .
clone_size: many
v_call: TRBV20-1
j_call: TRBJ2-7
cdr3_nt: TGCAGCGCCTTACAGGGTTACGAGCAGTACTTC
cdr3_aa: CSALQGYEQYF

d_call: TRBD1
clone_size: .
v_call: TRBV2
j_call: TRBJ2-7
cdr3_nt: TGTGCCATAAGGGGGCGGGCAGGGGCTTACGAGCAGTACTTC
cdr3_aa: CAIRGRAGAYEQYF

d_call: TRBD1
clone_size: .
v_call: TRBV29-1
j_call: TRBJ1-2
cdr3_nt: TGCAGCGTTGAATTCGGCAGGGGGTACGGCTACACCTTC
cdr3_aa: CSVEFGRGYGYTF

d_call: TRBD1
clone_size: .
v_call: TRBV20-1
j_call: TRBJ2-7
cdr3_nt: TGCAGTGCTAAGGGGGACAGGGGACACGAGCAGTACTTC
cdr3_aa: CSAKGDRGHEQYF

d_call: TRBD2
clone_size: .
v_call: TRBV5-5
j_call: TRBJ2-5
cdr3_nt: TGTGCCAGCAGCTCCGGGACTAGCTTCTCAGAGACCCAGTACTTC
cdr3_aa: CASSSGTSFSETQYF

d_call: .
clone_size: .
v_call: TRBV6-1
j_call: TRBJ2-2
cdr3_nt: TGTGCCAGCAGTGAAGTACAGGGTAGGGCCGGGGAGCTGTTTTTT
cdr3_aa: CASSEVQGRAGELFF

d_call: TRBD2
clone_size: .
v_call: TRBV7-9
j_call: TRBJ2-3
cdr3_nt: TGTGCCAGCAGCTCCTCGGGACTAGCGGGGGGTTACCGTTTCACAGATACGCAGTATTTT
cdr3_aa: CASSSSGLAGGYRFTDTQYF

d_call: TRBD1
clone_size: many
v_call: TRBV20-1
j_call: TRBJ1-2
cdr3_nt: TGCAGTGCTAGAGATGGGACAGGGTTGGCCTATGGCTACACCTTC
cdr3_aa: CSARDGTGLAYGYTF

d_call: .
clone_size: few
v_call: TRBV4-3
j_call: TRBJ1-6
cdr3_nt: TGCGCCAGCAGCGAGCTAACTAACTCACCCCTCCACTTT
cdr3_aa: CASSELTNSPLHF

d_call: .
clone_size: many
v_call: TRBV20-1
j_call: TRBJ2-1
cdr3_nt: TGCAGTGCTAGCGGCGCGGGCCTCTTCTACAATGAGCAGTTCTTC
cdr3_aa: CSASGAGLFYNEQFF

d_call: TRBD2
clone_size: .
v_call: TRBV7-2
j_call: TRBJ2-3
cdr3_nt: TGTGCCAGCAGTCGCCAACCGGGACTACTACGCGATACGCAGTATTTT
cdr3_aa: CASSRQPGLLRDTQYF

d_call: .
clone_size: .
v_call: TRBV7-2
j_call: TRBJ1-5
cdr3_nt: TGTGCCAGCAGCCCCTACGGGGCCGCCAATCAGCCCCAGCATTTT
cdr3_aa: CASSPYGAANQPQHF

d_call: TRBD2
clone_size: once
v_call: TRBV2
j_call: TRBJ2-7
cdr3_nt: TGTGCCAGCAGCGAAGGACTAGCGGTGAATGAAGATTACGAGCAGTACTTC
cdr3_aa: CASSEGLAVNEDYEQYF

d_call: TRBD2
clone_size: .
v_call: TRBV11-2
j_call: TRBJ2-1
cdr3_nt: TGTGCCAGCAGCTTTACACCGGGACTATCTTTTGAGCAGTTCTTC
cdr3_aa: CASSFTPGLSFEQFF

d_call: .
clone_size: few
v_call: TRBV4-2
j_call: TRBJ2-3
cdr3_nt: TGTGCCAGCAGCCAAGAATCCAGGGCTATTAGCACAGATACGCAGTATTTT
cdr3_aa: CASSQESRAISTDTQYF

d_call: .
clone_size: few
v_call: TRBV5-1
j_call: TRBJ2-4
cdr3_nt: TGCGCCAGCAGCTTGGAGGGAGGAATGTCGTACTTC
cdr3_aa: CASSLEGGMSYF

d_call: .
clone_size: .
v_call: TRBV7-2
j_call: TRBJ2-1
cdr3_nt: TGTGCCAGCAGCTTAGTAGAGATGAAGTGGGGGAGCTCCTACAATGAGCAGTTCTTC
cdr3_aa: CASSLVEMKWGSSYNEQFF

d_call: .
clone_size: .
v_call: TRBV3-1
j_call: TRBJ1-4
cdr3_nt: TGTGCCAGCAGCCAAGGAACAGGGAGGAAGTTTTTT
cdr3_aa: CASSQGTGRKFF

d_call: TRBD1
clone_size: few
v_call: TRBV7-9
j_call: TRBJ1-2
cdr3_nt: TGTGCCAGCAGCTTTGGAGGACAGGGAGGTGGCTACACCTTC
cdr3_aa: CASSFGGQGGGYTF

d_call: .
clone_size: .
v_call: TRBV20-1
j_call: TRBJ1-4
cdr3_nt: TGCAGTGCCCACAGTGATGAAAAACTGTTTTTT
cdr3_aa: CSAHSDEKLFF

d_call: .
clone_size: .
v_call: TRBV7-9
j_call: TRBJ1-1
cdr3_nt: TGTGCCAGCAGCTCCTCCTGGGACGAAGCTTTCTTT
cdr3_aa: CASSSSWDEAFF

d_call: .
clone_size: .
v_call: TRBV12-3/TRBV12-4
j_call: TRBJ1-2
cdr3_nt: TGTGCCAGCTCCAACGGCCGCAATGGCTACACCTTC
cdr3_aa: CASSNGRNGYTF

d_call: .
clone_size: .
v_call: TRBV6-1
j_call: TRBJ2-7
cdr3_nt: TGTGCCAGCAGTGTGGAGTACAATGAGCAGTACTTC
cdr3_aa: CASSVEYNEQYF

d_call: TRBD2
clone_size: .
v_call: TRBV9
j_call: TRBJ2-1
cdr3_nt: TGTGCCAGCAGCGTAGGTCGGGGGGATGAGCAGTTCTTC
cdr3_aa: CASSVGRGDEQFF

d_call: .
clone_size: .
v_call: TRBV7-2
j_call: TRBJ1-3
cdr3_nt: TGTGCCAGCAGCTTAGTGACAGAAGACACCATATATTTT
cdr3_aa: CASSLVTEDTIYF

d_call: .
clone_size: .
v_call: TRBV4-3
j_call: TRBJ1-2
cdr3_nt: TGCGCCAGCAGCCAAGATCTAAGGCCGCACTATGGCTACACCTTC
cdr3_aa: CASSQDLRPHYGYTF

d_call: .
clone_size: few
v_call: TRBV29-1
j_call: TRBJ2-1
cdr3_nt: TGCAGCGGCAGCTCCTACAATGAGCAGTTCTTC
cdr3_aa: CSGSSYNEQFF

d_call: .
clone_size: many
v_call: TRBV10-3
j_call: TRBJ1-1
cdr3_nt: TGTGCCGTAAAGACGGACGTTAGTGGCACTGAAGCTTTCTTT
cdr3_aa: CAVKTDVSGTEAFF

d_call: .
clone_size: many
v_call: TRBV5-1
j_call: TRBJ1-2
cdr3_nt: TGCGCCAGCAGCCTCGGGAGAGGGGATGGCTACACCTTC
cdr3_aa: CASSLGRGDGYTF

d_call: .
clone_size: .
v_call: TRBV20-1
j_call: TRBJ1-2
cdr3_nt: TGCAGTGCTACCAATAAAGCCGACAGGACCCCCTATGGCTACACCTTC
cdr3_aa: CSATNKADRTPYGYTF

d_call: .
clone_size: few
v_call: TRBV29-1
j_call: TRBJ1-2
cdr3_nt: TGCAGCGCTGGGGGGCGTGGAGTTGGCTACACCTTC
cdr3_aa: CSAGGRGVGYTF

d_call: .
clone_size: .
v_call: TRBV5-1
j_call: TRBJ2-3
cdr3_nt: TGCGCCAGCAGCTTCGGGCCAATGGGGGCAGATACGCAGTATTTT
cdr3_aa: CASSFGPMGADTQYF

d_call: .
clone_size: .
v_call: TRBV28
j_call: TRBJ2-7
cdr3_nt: TGTGCCAGCAGTCCTCAGGTCCAGTACGAGCAGTACTTC
cdr3_aa: CASSPQVQYEQYF

d_call: .
clone_size: few
v_call: TRBV20-1
j_call: TRBJ2-1
cdr3_nt: TGCAGTGCGAGCCCGCCCGGGACCACCGCCTCCTACAATGAGCAGTTCTTC
cdr3_aa: CSASPPGTTASYNEQFF